This T cell receptor beta chain originates from a study of tumor-infiltrating lymphocytes in primary liver carcinoma. Turning to the study itself: Through surgical resection, the patients' primary liver carcinoma was treated.

Germline DNA was also extracted, and blood RNA was taken from unsorted whole blood. Study-wide results and limits: Blood had a significantly lower top-250-clone fraction than tumors did (p = 0.039).

A note on this clonotype: The target antigen is unknown. An end of the junction does not agree with germline; a read error may underlie this.

Germline assignment: CDR1 SGHAT and CDR2 FQNNGV. CDR3 length: 12 amino acids. TCR beta cDNA was made from approximately 500 ng total RNA with a constant-region primer. Three nested multiplex PCR rounds, a slightly modified ARM-PCR, produced the libraries for TCR beta. With TRBV1-TRBV30 forward primers and a C-beta reverse primer, the first two PCR rounds were run for roughly 10 cycles each. TCRdb fed the multiplex PCR reads into MiXCR, producing one record per CDR3 protein. The repertoire has about 200,000 distinct CDR3 sequences, less than 70% of them found once; the top ten carry approximately 7%. The TCR sequence derives from a woman aged 55-75 years with primary liver carcinoma and hepatitis B virus infection. This chain connects TRBV11-2 to TRBJ2-2; a possible D gene is TRBD2 (5 bases). Material for sequencing was peripheral blood. The CDR3 region has the DNA TGTGCCAGCAGCCCAGACACCGGGGAGCTATTTTTT. Its translation is CASSPDTGELFF.